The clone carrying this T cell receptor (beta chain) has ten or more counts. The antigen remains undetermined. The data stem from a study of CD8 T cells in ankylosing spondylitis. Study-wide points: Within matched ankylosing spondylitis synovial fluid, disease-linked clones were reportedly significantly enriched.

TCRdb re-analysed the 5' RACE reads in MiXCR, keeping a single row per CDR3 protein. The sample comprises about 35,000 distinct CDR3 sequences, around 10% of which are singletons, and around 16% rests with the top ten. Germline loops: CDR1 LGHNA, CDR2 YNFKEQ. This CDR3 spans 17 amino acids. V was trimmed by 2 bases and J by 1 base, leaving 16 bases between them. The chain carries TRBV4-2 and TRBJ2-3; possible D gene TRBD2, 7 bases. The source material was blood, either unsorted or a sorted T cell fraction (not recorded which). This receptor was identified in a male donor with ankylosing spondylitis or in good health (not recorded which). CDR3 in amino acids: CASSQSRGGLGTDTQYF. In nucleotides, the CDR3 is TGTGCCAGCAGCCAAAGTAGGGGGGGGTTAGGCACAGATACGCAGTATTTT.